Detailed here is one T cell receptor beta chain. Its specificity is not known. The CDR3 extends over 13 amino acids. Trimming stripped 7 bases from V and 10 bases from J, with 19 bases between. Germline CDR1 and CDR2: SNHLY and FYNNEI. It was with 60 Vbeta and 13 Jbeta primers that the PCR ran. In the source study's methods: Per a later analysis, the number of unique TCR beta chains was some 80 million, of which roughly 11 million were shared. TCRdb keeps only in-frame clones here, not all; method: immunoSEQ multiplex PCR. The DNA was the basis for D and trimming; V, J and clone size are from that table. The data contain some 120,000 clones, around 80% of them singletons. The data are from a study of cytomegalovirus exposure and HLA in healthy donors. Study-level points and caveats: Among TCR beta chains, those listed as cytomegalovirus-associated numbered roughly 150. Association with HLA alleles at 0.05 false discovery rate was found for around 15,000 TCR beta sequences in a later analysis.

The clonotype originates from a female donor in good health and CMV-seronegative. The chain has TRBV2 and TRBJ1-2; no firm D call. Input material: PBMCs. CDR3 nucleotides: TGTGCCAGCAAGACAAAGCCGATAGGCTTCTACACCTTC. Protein sequence: CASKTKPIGFYTF.